Listed below are T cell receptor beta chains from one sample, sequenced in a study of identical twins. TCRdb re-called the 5' RACE reads through MiXCR, storing one row per CDR3 protein. The sample lists about 520,000 distinct CDR3 sequences; less than 25% were seen once. These data are also associated with another study on T cells expressing NK-cell markers.

The sequencing sample was made of CD4+ T cells sorted from blood. These receptors were obtained from a woman aged 18-35 years in good health. The CDR3 runs from the conserved cysteine through the conserved F or W. The D gene is left open where the match is weak. Some rows have no size entry. The others give once, few or many, or a class for an expanded clone.

d_call: TRBD1; v_call: TRBV7-9; j_call: TRBJ2-1; clone_size: few; cdr3_aa: CASSITLTGNEQFF; cdr3_nt: TGTGCCAGCAGCATAACACTGACAGGGAATGAGCAGTTCTTC
d_call: -; v_call: TRBV9; j_call: TRBJ2-5; clone_size: -; cdr3_aa: CASSVGGSGETQYF; cdr3_nt: TGTGCCAGCAGCGTTGGGGGCTCGGGGGAGACCCAGTACTTC
d_call: -; v_call: TRBV15; j_call: TRBJ2-6; clone_size: -; cdr3_aa: CATSERRANVLTF; cdr3_nt: TGTGCCACCAGCGAACGTAGGGCCAACGTCCTGACTTTC
d_call: TRBD1; v_call: TRBV6-5; j_call: TRBJ1-5; clone_size: few; cdr3_aa: CASSSARDRPNQPQHF; cdr3_nt: TGTGCCAGCAGTTCGGCCCGGGACAGACCCAATCAGCCCCAGCATTTT
d_call: TRBD1; v_call: TRBV20-1; j_call: TRBJ1-1; clone_size: few; cdr3_aa: CSATSDRDEVAFF; cdr3_nt: TGCAGTGCAACATCGGACAGGGATGAGGTAGCTTTCTTT
d_call: TRBD1; v_call: TRBV6-1; j_call: TRBJ2-3; clone_size: few; cdr3_aa: CASSRQGVTDTQYF; cdr3_nt: TGTGCCAGCAGCCGACAGGGAGTCACAGATACGCAGTATTTT
d_call: -; v_call: TRBV7-2; j_call: TRBJ2-3; clone_size: -; cdr3_aa: CASRPTSHTDTQYF; cdr3_nt: TGTGCCAGCAGACCCACTAGCCACACAGATACGCAGTATTTT
d_call: -; v_call: TRBV9; j_call: TRBJ2-5; clone_size: few; cdr3_aa: CASSVEVGPETQYF; cdr3_nt: TGTGCCAGCAGCGTAGAAGTCGGGCCGGAGACCCAGTACTTC
d_call: -; v_call: TRBV5-1; j_call: TRBJ2-3; clone_size: -; cdr3_aa: CASGGRLGTDTQYF; cdr3_nt: TGCGCCAGCGGGGGGAGACTGGGCACAGATACGCAGTATTTT
d_call: -; v_call: TRBV12-3/TRBV12-4; j_call: TRBJ1-3; clone_size: many; cdr3_aa: CASSPTGRHSGNTIYF; cdr3_nt: TGTGCCAGCAGTCCGACAGGCCGTCACTCTGGAAACACCATATATTTT
d_call: -; v_call: TRBV7-6; j_call: TRBJ2-5; clone_size: -; cdr3_aa: CASSLAFGETQYF; cdr3_nt: TGTGCCAGCAGCTTAGCATTTGGAGAGACCCAGTACTTC
d_call: TRBD1; v_call: TRBV6-1; j_call: TRBJ1-1; clone_size: few; cdr3_aa: CASSSPGQGYMNTEAFF; cdr3_nt: TGTGCCAGCAGTAGTCCGGGACAGGGGTACATGAACACTGAAGCTTTCTTT
d_call: -; v_call: TRBV30; j_call: TRBJ2-7; clone_size: -; cdr3_aa: CAWSVLPDTTEQYF; cdr3_nt: TGTGCCTGGAGTGTACTCCCGGACACCACTGAGCAGTACTTC
d_call: -; v_call: TRBV6-1; j_call: TRBJ2-1; clone_size: -; cdr3_aa: CASNQDQGLANEQFF; cdr3_nt: TGTGCCAGCAATCAGGACCAGGGACTCGCCAATGAGCAGTTCTTC
d_call: -; v_call: TRBV29-1; j_call: TRBJ2-7; clone_size: few; cdr3_aa: CSVRGSMAGASYEQYF; cdr3_nt: TGCAGCGTAAGAGGGTCTATGGCGGGGGCCTCCTACGAGCAGTACTTC
d_call: -; v_call: TRBV4-1; j_call: TRBJ2-3; clone_size: -; cdr3_aa: CASSLRTGSGDTQYF; cdr3_nt: TGCGCCAGCAGCCTTCGGACCGGCTCAGGTGATACGCAGTATTTT
d_call: TRBD1; v_call: TRBV18; j_call: TRBJ2-7; clone_size: few; cdr3_aa: CASSSALGTGVGEQYF; cdr3_nt: TGTGCCAGCTCTTCCGCACTGGGGACAGGGGTTGGAGAGCAGTACTTC